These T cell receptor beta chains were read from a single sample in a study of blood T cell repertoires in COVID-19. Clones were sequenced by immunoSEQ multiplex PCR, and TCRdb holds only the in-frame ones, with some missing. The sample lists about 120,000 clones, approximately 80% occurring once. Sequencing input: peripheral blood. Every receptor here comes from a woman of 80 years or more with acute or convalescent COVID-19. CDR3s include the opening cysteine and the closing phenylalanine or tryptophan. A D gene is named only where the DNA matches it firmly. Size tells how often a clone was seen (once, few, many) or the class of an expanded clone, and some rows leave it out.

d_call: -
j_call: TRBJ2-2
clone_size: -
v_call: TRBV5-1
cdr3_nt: TGCGCCAGCAGCTTGGAAGGGGGCACCGGGGAGCTGTTTTTT
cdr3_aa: CASSLEGGTGELFF

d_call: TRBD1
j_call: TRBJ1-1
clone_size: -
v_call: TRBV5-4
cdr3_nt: TGTGCCAGCAGCTGGGGACAGGGGAACACTGAAGCTTTCTTT
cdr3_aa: CASSWGQGNTEAFF

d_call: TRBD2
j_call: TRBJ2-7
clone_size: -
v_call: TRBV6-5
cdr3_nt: TGTGCCAGCAGTAGGGGACTAGCCTACGAGCAGTACTTC
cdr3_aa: CASSRGLAYEQYF

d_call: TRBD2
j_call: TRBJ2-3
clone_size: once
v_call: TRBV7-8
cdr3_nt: TGTGCCAGCAGCTTAGTTCTAGCGGATACAGATACGCAGTATTTT
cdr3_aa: CASSLVLADTDTQYF

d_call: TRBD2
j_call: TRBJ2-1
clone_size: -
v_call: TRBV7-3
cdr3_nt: TGTGCCAGCAGCGAGGGACTAGCGGTCAATGAGCAGTTCTTC
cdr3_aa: CASSEGLAVNEQFF

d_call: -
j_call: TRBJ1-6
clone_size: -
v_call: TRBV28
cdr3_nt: TGTGCCAGCAGTTCCGGACAGACGAGCTCCTATAATTCACCCCTCCACTTT
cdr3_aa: CASSSGQTSSYNSPLHF

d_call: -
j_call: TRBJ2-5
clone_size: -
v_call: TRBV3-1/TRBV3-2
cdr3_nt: TGTGCCAGCAGCCAAGGCACATTCCAAGAGACCCAGTACTTC
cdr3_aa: CASSQGTFQETQYF

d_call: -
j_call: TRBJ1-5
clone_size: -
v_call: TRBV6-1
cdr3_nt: TGTGCCAGCAGTGAACAGGGGTACAATCAGCCCCAGCATTTT
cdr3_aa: CASSEQGYNQPQHF

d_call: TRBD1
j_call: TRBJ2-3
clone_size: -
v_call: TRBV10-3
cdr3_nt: TGTGCCATCAGTGAGTCGACAGGGACCACAGATACGCAGTATTTT
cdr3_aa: CAISESTGTTDTQYF

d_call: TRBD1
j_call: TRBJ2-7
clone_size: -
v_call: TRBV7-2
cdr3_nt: TGTGCCAGCAGCTTCAACAGGGGGCCTTACGAGCAGTACTTC
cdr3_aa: CASSFNRGPYEQYF

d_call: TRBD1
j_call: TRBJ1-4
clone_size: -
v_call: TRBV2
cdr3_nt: TGTGCCAGCAAGCAGGACAGGGAGGAAAAACTGTTTTTT
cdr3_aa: CASKQDREEKLFF

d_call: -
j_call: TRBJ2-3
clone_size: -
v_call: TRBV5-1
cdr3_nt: TGCGCCAGCAGCTTGGCGAGGACTGTTTCTAGCACAGATACGCAGTATTTT
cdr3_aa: CASSLARTVSSTDTQYF

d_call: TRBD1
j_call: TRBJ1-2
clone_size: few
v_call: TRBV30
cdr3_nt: TGTGCCGGGACCAGGGGGGTCGGCGGCTACACCTTC
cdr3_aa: CAGTRGVGGYTF

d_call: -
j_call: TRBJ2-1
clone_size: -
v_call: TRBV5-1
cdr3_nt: TGCGCCAGCAGCTTATCGGCGGGCGGGAATGAGCAGTTCTTC
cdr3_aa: CASSLSAGGNEQFF

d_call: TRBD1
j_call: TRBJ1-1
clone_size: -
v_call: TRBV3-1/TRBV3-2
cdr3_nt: TGTGCCAGCAGCCAGGACCCCCCGGGACAGGGGGTGGGAGGGTACACTGAAGCTTTCTTT
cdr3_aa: CASSQDPPGQGVGGYTEAFF

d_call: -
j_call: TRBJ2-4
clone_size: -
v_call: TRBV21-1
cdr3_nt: TGTGCCAGCAGCAAAGTCCCCCATACAGGGGAACTAGCCAAAAACATTCAGTACTTC
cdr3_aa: CASSKVPHTGELAKNIQYF

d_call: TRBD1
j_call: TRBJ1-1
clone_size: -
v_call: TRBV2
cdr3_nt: TGTGCCAGCAGGGGACAGCCTGCCATGAACACTGAAGCTTTCTTT
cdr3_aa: CASRGQPAMNTEAFF

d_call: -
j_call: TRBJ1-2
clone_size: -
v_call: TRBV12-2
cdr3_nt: TGTGCAAGTCGCTCGCCCACAGCTAACTATGGCTACACCTTC
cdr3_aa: CASRSPTANYGYTF

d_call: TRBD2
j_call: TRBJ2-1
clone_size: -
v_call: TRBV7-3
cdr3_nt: TGTGCCAGCAGCCCGGGGACTAGCGGGAGGGGAAGGGGTGAGCAGTTCTTC
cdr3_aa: CASSPGTSGRGRGEQFF

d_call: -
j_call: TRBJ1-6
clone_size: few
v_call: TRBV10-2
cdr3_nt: TGCGCCAGCAGTGAAACAGCCTCTAATTCACCCCTCCACTTT
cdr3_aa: CASSETASNSPLHF

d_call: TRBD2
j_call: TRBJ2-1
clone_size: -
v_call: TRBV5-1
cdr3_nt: TGCGCCAGCAGCTTGGGCTTGGGGAGGGCCGGCAATGAGCAGTTCTTC
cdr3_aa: CASSLGLGRAGNEQFF

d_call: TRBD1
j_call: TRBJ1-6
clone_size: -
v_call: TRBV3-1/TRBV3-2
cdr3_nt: TGTGCCAGCAGCCAAGGGTGGGTGGGACAGCCGGACGGATCACCCCTCCACTTT
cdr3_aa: CASSQGWVGQPDGSPLHF

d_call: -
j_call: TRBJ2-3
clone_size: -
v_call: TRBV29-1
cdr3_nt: TGCAGCGGAGACGGGGGCACAGATACGCAGTATTTT
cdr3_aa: CSGDGGTDTQYF

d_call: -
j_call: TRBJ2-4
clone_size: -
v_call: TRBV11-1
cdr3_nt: TGTGCCAGCAGCTCGGGTATAGCCAAAAACATTCAGTACTTC
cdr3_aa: CASSSGIAKNIQYF

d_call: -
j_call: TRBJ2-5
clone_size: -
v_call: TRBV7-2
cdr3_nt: TGTGCCAGCAGCTCCCCAAAAACAGGCCAAAGAGGGACCCAGTACTTC
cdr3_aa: CASSSPKTGQRGTQYF

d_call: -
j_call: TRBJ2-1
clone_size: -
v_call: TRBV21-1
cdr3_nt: TGTGCCAGCAGATGCACCCCCACTAGAGTAGCGGGCTCCTACAATGAGCAGTTCTTC
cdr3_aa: CASRCTPTRVAGSYNEQFF

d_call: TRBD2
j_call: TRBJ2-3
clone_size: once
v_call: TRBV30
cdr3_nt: TGTGCCTGGAGTGTATTAGCGGGTAGCACAGATACGCAGTATTTT
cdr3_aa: CAWSVLAGSTDTQYF

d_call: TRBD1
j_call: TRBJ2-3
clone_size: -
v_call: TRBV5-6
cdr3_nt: TGTGCCAGCAGCTTTAGGGGACAGAGTACAGATACGCAGTATTTT
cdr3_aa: CASSFRGQSTDTQYF

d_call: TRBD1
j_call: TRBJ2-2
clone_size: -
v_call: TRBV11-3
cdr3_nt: TGTGCCAGCAGCCCAGGGACAGGGTACGGGGAGCTGTTTTTT
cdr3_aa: CASSPGTGYGELFF

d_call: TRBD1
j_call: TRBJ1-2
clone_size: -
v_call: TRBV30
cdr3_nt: TGTGCCTGGAGTGCCGCAGGGGACAGGGTCAATAGGGGCTACACCTTC
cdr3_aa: CAWSAAGDRVNRGYTF

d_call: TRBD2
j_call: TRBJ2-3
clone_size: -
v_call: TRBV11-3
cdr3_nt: TGTGCCAGCAGTTCTAGCGGGAGCACAGATACGCAGTATTTT
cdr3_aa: CASSSSGSTDTQYF

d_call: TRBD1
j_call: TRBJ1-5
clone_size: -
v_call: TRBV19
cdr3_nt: TGTGCCAGTAGTTCTACAGGGGGTAGGCAGCCCCAGCATTTT
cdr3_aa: CASSSTGGRQPQHF

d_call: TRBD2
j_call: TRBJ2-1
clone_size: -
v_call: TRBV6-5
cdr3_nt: TGTGCCAGCAGCGTTAGCGGGGGGCCCTACAATGAGCAGTTCTTC
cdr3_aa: CASSVSGGPYNEQFF

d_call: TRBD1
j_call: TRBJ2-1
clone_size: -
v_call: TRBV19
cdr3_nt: TGTGCCAGTAGTACCCTCAGGACAGGGGGCTGGAATGAGCAGTTCTTC
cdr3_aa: CASSTLRTGGWNEQFF

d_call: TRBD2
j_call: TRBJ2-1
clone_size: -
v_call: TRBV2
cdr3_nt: TGTGCCAGCACCGCGGGGGGGGCCTCGTACAATGAGCAGTTCTTC
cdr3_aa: CASTAGGASYNEQFF

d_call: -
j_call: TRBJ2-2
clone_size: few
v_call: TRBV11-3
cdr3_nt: TGTGCCAGCAGCTCCGTCTTTCCCGGGGAGCTGTTTTTT
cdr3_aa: CASSSVFPGELFF

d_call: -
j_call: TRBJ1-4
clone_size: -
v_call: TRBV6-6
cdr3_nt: TGTGCCAGCAGTTACTCGTGGAGTGAAAAACTGTTTTTT
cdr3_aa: CASSYSWSEKLFF

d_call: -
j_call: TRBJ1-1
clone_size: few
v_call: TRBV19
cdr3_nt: TGTGCCAGTAGTTCTACGATAGCTTTCTTT
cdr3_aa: CASSSTIAFF

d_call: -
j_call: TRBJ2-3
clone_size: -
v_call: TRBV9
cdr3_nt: TGTGCCAGCAGCGTAGGGGGGGAGCCCACAGATACGCAGTATTTT
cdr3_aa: CASSVGGEPTDTQYF

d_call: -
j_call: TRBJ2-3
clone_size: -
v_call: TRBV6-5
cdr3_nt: TGTGCCAGCATGGAGGAGCGGGCAGTCACAGATACGCAGTATTTT
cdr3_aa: CASMEERAVTDTQYF

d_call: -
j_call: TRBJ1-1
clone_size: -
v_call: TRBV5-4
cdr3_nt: TGTGCCAGCAGCCGGGGGGAGGGTCTCCACACTGAAGCTTTCTTT
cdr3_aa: CASSRGEGLHTEAFF

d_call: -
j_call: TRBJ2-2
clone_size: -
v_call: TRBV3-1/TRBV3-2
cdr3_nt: TGTGCCAGCAGCCTTTGGACAGTTAACACCGGGGAGCTGTTTTTT
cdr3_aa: CASSLWTVNTGELFF

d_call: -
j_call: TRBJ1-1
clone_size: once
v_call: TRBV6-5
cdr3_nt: TGTGCCAGCAGTTATTATCCGAACACTGAAGCTTTCTTT
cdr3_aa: CASSYYPNTEAFF

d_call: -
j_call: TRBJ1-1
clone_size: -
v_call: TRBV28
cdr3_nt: TGTGCCAGCAGTTCAGTCCCACAGGGCGGTGAAGCTTTCTTT
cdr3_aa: CASSSVPQGGEAFF

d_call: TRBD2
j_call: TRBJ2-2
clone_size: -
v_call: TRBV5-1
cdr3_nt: TGCGCCAGCAGCTTGGAAAAGGCTAGCGGGAGCACGAACACCGGGGAGCTGTTTTTT
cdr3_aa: CASSLEKASGSTNTGELFF

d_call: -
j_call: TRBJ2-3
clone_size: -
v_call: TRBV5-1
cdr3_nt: TGCGCCAGCAGCTTGAGTAGCGGCTTTTCGGGTGATACGCAGTATTTT
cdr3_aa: CASSLSSGFSGDTQYF

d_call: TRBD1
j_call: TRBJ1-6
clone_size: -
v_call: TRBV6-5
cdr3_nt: TGTGCCAGCGGGGACAGGGAAGATTCACCCCTCCACTTT
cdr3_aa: CASGDREDSPLHF

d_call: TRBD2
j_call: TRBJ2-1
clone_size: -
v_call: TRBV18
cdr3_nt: TGTGCCAGCTTTTCGGGAGGGACTAGCGGGGAATCCTACAATGAGCAGTTCTTC
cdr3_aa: CASFSGGTSGESYNEQFF

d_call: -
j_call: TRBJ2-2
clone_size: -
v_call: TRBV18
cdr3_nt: TGTGCCAGCTCACCAAATCAGGGGATCGCCGGGGAGCTGTTTTTT
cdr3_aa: CASSPNQGIAGELFF

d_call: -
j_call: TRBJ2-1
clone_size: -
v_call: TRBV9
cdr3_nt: TGTGCCAGCAGCCTTGGCCCGGGGGTGTCTTACAATGAGCAGTTCTTC
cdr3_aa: CASSLGPGVSYNEQFF

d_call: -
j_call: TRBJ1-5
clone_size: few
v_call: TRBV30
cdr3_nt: TGTGCCTGGAGTGCGGACAGAAATCAGCCCCAGCATTTT
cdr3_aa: CAWSADRNQPQHF

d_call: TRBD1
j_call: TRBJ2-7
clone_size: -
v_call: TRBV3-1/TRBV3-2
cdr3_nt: TGTGCCAGCAGGGACAGGCAAGGCGAGCAGTACTTC
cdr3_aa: CASRDRQGEQYF

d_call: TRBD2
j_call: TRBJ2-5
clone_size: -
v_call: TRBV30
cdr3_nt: TGTGCCTGGAGTGGGTCTCTAGCGGGGGGCCTTCAAGAGACCCAGTACTTC
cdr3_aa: CAWSGSLAGGLQETQYF

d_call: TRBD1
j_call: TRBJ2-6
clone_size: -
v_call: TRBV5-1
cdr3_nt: TGCGCCAGCAGCCAAGGGACAGGGGCTGGGGCCAACGTCCTGACTTTC
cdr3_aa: CASSQGTGAGANVLTF

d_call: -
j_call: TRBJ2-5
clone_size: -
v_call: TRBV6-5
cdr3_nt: TGTGCCAGCAGTTACTCAACGGAACAACCGAGGGAGACCCAGTACTTC
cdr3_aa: CASSYSTEQPRETQYF